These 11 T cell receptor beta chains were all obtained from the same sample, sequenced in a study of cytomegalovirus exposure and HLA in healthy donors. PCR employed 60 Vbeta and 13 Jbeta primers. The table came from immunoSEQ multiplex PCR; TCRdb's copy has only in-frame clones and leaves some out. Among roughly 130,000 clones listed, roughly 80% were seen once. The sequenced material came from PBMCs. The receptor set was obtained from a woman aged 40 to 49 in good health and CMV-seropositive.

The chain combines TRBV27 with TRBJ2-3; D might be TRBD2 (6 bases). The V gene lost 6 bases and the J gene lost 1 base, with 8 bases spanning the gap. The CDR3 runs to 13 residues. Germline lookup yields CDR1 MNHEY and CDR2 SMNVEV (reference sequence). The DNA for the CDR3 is TGTGCCAGCAGGGGGACTGGCACAGATACGCAGTATTTT. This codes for CASRGTGTDTQYF.

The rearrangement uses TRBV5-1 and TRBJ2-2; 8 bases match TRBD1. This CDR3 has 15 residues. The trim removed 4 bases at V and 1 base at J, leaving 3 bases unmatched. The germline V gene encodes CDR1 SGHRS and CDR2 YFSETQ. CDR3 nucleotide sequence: TGCGCCAGCAGCCTAGGGACAGGGAACACCGGGGAGCTGTTTTTT. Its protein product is CASSLGTGNTGELFF.

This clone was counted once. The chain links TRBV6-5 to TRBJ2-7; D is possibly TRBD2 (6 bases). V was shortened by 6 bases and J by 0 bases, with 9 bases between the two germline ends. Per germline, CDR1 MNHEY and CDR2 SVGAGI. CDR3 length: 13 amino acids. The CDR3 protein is CASRREVSYEQYF. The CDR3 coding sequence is TGTGCCAGCAGAAGGGAGGTCTCCTACGAGCAGTACTTC.

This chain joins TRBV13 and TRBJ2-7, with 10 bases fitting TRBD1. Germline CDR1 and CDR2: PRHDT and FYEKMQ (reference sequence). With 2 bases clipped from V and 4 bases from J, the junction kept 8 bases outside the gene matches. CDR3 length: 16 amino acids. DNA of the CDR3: TGTGCCAGCAGCTTACCTCCCGGGACAGGGGTTTACGAGCAGTACTTC. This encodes CASSLPPGTGVYEQYF.

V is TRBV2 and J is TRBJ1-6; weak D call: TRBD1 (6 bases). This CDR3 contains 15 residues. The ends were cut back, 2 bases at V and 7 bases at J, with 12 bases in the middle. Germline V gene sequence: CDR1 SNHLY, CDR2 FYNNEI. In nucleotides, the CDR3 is TGTGCCAGCAGTGAAAGGGGGTCCAAAAATTCACCCCTCCACTTT. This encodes CASSERGSKNSPLHF.

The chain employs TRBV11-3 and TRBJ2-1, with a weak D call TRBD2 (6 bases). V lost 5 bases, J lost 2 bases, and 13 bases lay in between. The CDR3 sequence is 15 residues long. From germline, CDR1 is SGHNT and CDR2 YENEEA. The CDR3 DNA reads TGTGCCAGCAGCCCTGGAGGGGATCCCTACAATGAGCAGTTCTTC. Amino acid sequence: CASSPGGDPYNEQFF. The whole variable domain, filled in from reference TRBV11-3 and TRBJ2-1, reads EAGVVQSPRYKIIEKKQPVAFWCNPISGHNTLYWYLQNLGQGPELLIRYENEEAVDDSQLPKDRFSAERLKGVDSTLKIQPAELGDSAVYLCASSPGGDPYNEQFFGPGTRLTVL.

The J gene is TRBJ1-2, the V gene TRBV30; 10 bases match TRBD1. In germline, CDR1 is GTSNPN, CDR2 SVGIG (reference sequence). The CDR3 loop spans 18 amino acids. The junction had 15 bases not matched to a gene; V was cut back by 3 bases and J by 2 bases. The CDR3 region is CAWRGFGQGGTSNYGYTF. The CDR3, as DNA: TGTGCCTGGAGAGGCTTTGGACAGGGGGGTACCTCGAACTATGGCTACACCTTC. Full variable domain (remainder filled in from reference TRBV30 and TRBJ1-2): SQTIHQWPATLVQPVGSPLSLECTVEGTSNPNLYWYRQAAGRGLQLLFYSVGIGQISSEVPQNLSASRPQDRQFILSSKKLLLSDSGFYLCAWRGFGQGGTSNYGYTFGSGTRLTVV.

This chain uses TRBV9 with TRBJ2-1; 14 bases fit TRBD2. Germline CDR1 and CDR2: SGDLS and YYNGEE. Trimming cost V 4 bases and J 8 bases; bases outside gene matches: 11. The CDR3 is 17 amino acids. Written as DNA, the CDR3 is TGTGCCAGCAGCCACATCGAGACTAGCGGGGGGGCGTATGAGCAGTTCTTC. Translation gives CASSHIETSGGAYEQFF.

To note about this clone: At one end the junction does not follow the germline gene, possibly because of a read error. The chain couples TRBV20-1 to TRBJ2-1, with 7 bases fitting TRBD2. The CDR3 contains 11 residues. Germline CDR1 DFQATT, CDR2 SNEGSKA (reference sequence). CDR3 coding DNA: TGCAGTGCTAGAGTTGGGCGGGAGCGGTTCTTC. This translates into CSARVGRERFF.

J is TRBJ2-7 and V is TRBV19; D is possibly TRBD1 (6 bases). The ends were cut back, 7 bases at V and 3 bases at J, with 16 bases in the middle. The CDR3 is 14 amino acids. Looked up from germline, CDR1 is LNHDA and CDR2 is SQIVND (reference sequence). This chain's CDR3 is CASTLGPDSYEQYF. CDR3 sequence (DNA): TGTGCCAGTACTTTGGGGCCGGACAGCTACGAGCAGTACTTC.

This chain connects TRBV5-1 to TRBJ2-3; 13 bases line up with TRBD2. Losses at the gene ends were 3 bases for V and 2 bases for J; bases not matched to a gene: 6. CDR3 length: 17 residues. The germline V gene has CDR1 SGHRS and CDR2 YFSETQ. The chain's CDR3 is CASSWGTSGVYTDTQYF. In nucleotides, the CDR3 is TGCGCCAGCAGCTGGGGGACTAGCGGGGTCTACACAGATACGCAGTATTTT.